Listed here are 10 T cell receptor beta chains from one sample, sequenced in a study of shared clonotypes between healthy human individuals. Clones were sequenced by immunoSEQ multiplex PCR, and TCRdb holds only the in-frame ones, with some missing. The sample includes more than 2,000,000 clones, around nine tenths seen only once; the top ten take around 0.15%. The source material was naive CD4+ T cells sorted from blood. Subset described: CD45RA+ positively selected. These TCRs come from a man aged 18-30 years in good health.

The J gene is TRBJ2-2, the V gene TRBV9; 8 bases are a match to TRBD2. The junction had 12 bases not matched to a gene; V was cut back by 0 bases and J by 8 bases. Germline CDR1 is SGDLS and CDR2 is YYNGEE. The CDR3 is made up of 17 amino acids. The CDR3 here is CASSVDGRGGRVGELFF. CDR3 DNA: TGTGCCAGCAGCGTAGACGGTCGGGGGGGCCGTGTTGGGGAGCTGTTTTTT.

With regard to this clone: This same CDR3 is encoded by further DNA sequences in the sample. The rearrangement uses TRBV20-1 and TRBJ2-5; tentatively, D is TRBD1 (5 bases). Deletions cut 6 bases from V and 5 bases from J, with 10 bases between. Germline loops: CDR1 DFQATT, CDR2 SNEGSKA (reference sequence). The CDR3 has 11 amino acids. DNA for the CDR3: TGCAGTGCAGTTCCAGGGGAGACCCAGTACTTC. Translated: CSAVPGETQYF.

The rearrangement uses TRBV6-5 and TRBJ2-3; D might be TRBD2 (6 bases). This CDR3 has 15 residues. V dropped 5 bases and J dropped 4 bases, with 16 bases sitting between them. Looked up from germline, CDR1 is MNHEY and CDR2 is SVGAGI. Here the CDR3 DNA reads TGTGCCAGCAGTCCCCGGGAGTTGGAGCCAGATACGCAGTATTTT. This sequence encodes CASSPRELEPDTQYF.

CDR3 sequence: CASSSPRLPYEQYF. CDR3 coding DNA: TGTGCCAGCAGTTCCCCGAGACTTCCATACGAGCAGTACTTC. V usage is TRBV6-1 and J usage is TRBJ2-7; D remains unclear. V lost 5 bases and J 4 bases, leaving 15 bases between the germline ends. CDR1 MNHNS and CDR2 SASEGT come from the germline V gene. This CDR3 has 14 residues.

This clone was detected a few times. This chain uses TRBV30 with TRBJ1-2; D is unclear. The CDR3 contains 12 residues. Looked up from germline, CDR1 is GTSNPN and CDR2 is SVGIG (reference sequence). V lost 3 bases and J 3 bases, leaving 8 bases between the germline ends. This CDR3 reads CAWRGRYYGYTF. The CDR3 DNA reads TGTGCCTGGAGGGGGAGGTACTATGGCTACACCTTC.

The V call is TRBV5-1, the J call TRBJ2-1, with 8 bases that match TRBD1. The CDR3 consists of 15 residues. The V and J ends lost 3 bases and 3 bases, in that order; junction bases with no gene match: 5. CDR1 and CDR2 (germline): SGHRS, YFSETQ. CDR3 sequence reads: CASSSRDRYYNEQFF. The CDR3 nucleotides read TGCGCCAGCAGCTCCCGGGACAGGTACTACAATGAGCAGTTCTTC.

V is TRBV2 and J is TRBJ1-2; 11 bases line up with TRBD1. With V trimmed by 2 bases and J by 4 bases, 6 bases remained unmatched. The CDR3 totals 16 residues. Germline V gives CDR1 SNHLY, CDR2 FYNNEI. The CDR3 sequence: CASSETRDRGSYGYTF. CDR3 nucleotides: TGTGCCAGCAGTGAAACCAGGGACAGGGGGAGCTATGGCTACACCTTC.

This chain connects TRBV13 to TRBJ2-1; a possible D gene is TRBD2 (6 bases). Germline lookup yields CDR1 PRHDT and CDR2 FYEKMQ (reference sequence). Trimming left V 2 bases short and J 7 bases short, with 9 bases between. CDR3 length: 13 amino acids. The CDR3 nucleotides read TGTGCCAGCAGCTTATATGGGGGGAATGAGCAGTTCTTC. It is translated as CASSLYGGNEQFF.

The V gene is TRBV10-2, the J gene TRBJ2-3; possibly TRBD1 for D (7 bases). Trimming removed 6 bases from V and 4 bases from J, with 14 bases in between. Germline CDR1 WSHSY, CDR2 SAAADI. The CDR3 spans 14 residues. This chain's CDR3 is CASREGAGADTQYF. The DNA of the CDR3 is TGCGCCAGCAGGGAGGGGGCAGGGGCAGATACGCAGTATTTT.

The chain is built from TRBV6-5 and TRBJ1-2; D remains unclear. Germline assignment: CDR1 MNHEY and CDR2 SVGAGI. The CDR3 runs 14 residues. V lost 0 bases and J 1 base, leaving 6 bases between the germline ends. The CDR3 sequence: CASSYSSLNYGYTF. CDR3 in DNA: TGTGCCAGCAGTTACTCGTCACTTAACTATGGCTACACCTTC.